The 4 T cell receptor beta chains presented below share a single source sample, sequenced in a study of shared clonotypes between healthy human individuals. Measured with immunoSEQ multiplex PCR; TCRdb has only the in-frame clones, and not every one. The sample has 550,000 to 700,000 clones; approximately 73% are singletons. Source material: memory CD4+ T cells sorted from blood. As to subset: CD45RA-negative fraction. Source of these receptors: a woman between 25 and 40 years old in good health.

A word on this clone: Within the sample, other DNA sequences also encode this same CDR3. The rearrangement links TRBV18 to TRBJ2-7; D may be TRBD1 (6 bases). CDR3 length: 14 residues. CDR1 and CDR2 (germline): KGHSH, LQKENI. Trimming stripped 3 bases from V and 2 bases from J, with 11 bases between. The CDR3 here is CASSPRQGTYEQYF. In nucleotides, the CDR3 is TGTGCCAGCTCACCCCGGCAGGGGACCTACGAGCAGTACTTC.

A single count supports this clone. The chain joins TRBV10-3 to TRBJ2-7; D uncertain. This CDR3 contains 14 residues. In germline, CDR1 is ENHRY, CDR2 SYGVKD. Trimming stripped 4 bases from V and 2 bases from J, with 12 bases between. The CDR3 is CAISGLRQTYEQYF. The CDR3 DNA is TGTGCCATCAGTGGTTTGCGTCAGACCTACGAGCAGTACTTC.

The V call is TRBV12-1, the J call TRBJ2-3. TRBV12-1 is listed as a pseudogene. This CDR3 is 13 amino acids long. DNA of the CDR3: TGTGCCAGCAGCTTTAAAGGTTACCATACGCAGTATTTT. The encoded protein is CASSFKGYHTQYF.

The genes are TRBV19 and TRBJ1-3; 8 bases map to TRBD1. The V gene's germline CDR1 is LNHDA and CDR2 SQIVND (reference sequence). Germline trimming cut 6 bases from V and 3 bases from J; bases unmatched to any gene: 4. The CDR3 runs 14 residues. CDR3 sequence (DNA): TGTGCCAGTAGGCCCGGGACAGGTGGAAACACCATATATTTT. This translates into CASRPGTGGNTIYF.